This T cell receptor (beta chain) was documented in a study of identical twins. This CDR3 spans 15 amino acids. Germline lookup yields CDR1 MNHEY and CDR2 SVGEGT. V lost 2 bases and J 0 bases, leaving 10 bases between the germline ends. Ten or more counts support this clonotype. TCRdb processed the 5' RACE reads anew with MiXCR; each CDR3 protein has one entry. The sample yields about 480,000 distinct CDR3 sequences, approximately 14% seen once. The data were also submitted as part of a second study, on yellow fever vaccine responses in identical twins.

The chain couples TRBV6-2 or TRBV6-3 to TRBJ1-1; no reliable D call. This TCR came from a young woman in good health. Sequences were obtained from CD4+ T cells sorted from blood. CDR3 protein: CASSYNPKMNTEAFF. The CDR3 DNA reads TGTGCCAGCAGTTACAATCCGAAAATGAACACTGAAGCTTTCTTT.